In this sample, the clone carrying this T cell receptor (beta chain) turned up many times. What it binds is not known. Between the trimmed V and J ends, which lost 6 bases and 0 bases, there was a span of 14 bases. The CDR3 covers 16 residues. CDR1 and CDR2 from the germline V gene are SEHNR and FQNEAQ (reference sequence). This sample was taken from a study of response to subunit inactivated influenza vaccine. Broader study findings: New T cells are recruited in small numbers by each seasonal influenza vaccination, according to the authors' suggestion.

TCRdb redid the calling of the RT-PCR reads with MiXCR, one entry per CDR3 protein. The repertoire holds 650,000 to 700,000 distinct CDR3 sequences, roughly 14% seen once, with around 10% in the top ten. This TCR was recovered from a man aged 45-65 years who received an inactivated influenza vaccine. The sample consisted of PBMCs from blood, taken 12 days after vaccination. The V call is TRBV7-9, the J call TRBJ2-2; a weak D match, TRBD2 (6 bases). DNA for the CDR3: TGTGCCAGCAGGGCGAGGCGGGGCCCGAACACCGGGGAGCTGTTTTTT. Translation gives CASRARRGPNTGELFF.